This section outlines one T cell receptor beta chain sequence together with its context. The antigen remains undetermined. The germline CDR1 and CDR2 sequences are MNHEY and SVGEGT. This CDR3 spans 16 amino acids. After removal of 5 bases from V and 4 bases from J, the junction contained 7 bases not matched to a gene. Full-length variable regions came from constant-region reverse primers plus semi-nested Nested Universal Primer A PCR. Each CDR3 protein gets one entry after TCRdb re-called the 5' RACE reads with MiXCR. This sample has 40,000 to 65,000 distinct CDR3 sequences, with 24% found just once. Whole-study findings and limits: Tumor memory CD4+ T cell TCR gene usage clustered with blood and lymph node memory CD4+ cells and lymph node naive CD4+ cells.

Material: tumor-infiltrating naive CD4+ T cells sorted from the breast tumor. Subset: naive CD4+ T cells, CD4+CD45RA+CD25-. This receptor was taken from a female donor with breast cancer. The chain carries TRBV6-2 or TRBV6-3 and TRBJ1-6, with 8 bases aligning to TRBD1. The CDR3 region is CASSGQGALYNSPLHF. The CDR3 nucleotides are TGTGCCAGCAGTGGACAGGGAGCGTTGTATAATTCACCCCTCCACTTT.